Listed here are 19 T cell receptor beta chains from one sample, sequenced in a study of T cell changes during pregnancy in multiple sclerosis. Only in-frame clones appear in the TCRdb table, and some are missing; sequencing was by immunoSEQ multiplex PCR. The sample records roughly 14,000 clones, around 83% being singletons. Material: CD8+ T cells from peripheral blood mononuclear cells, obtained after pregnancy. The receptors stem from a female donor in good health, enrolled as a control in a pregnancy study.

V and J are TRBV7-6 and TRBJ1-4; D call uncertain. Trimming cost V 4 bases and J 4 bases, with 10 bases left between them. Germline lookup yields CDR1 SGHVS and CDR2 FNYEAQ. This CDR3 has 14 residues. This chain's CDR3 is CASSSGGGNEKLFF. The CDR3 region has the DNA TGTGCCAGCAGCTCGGGAGGTGGTAATGAAAAACTGTTTTTT.

This chain links TRBV4-1 with TRBJ2-5; TRBD1 might be the D (6 bases). The V end lost 0 bases, the J end lost 5 bases, and 13 bases lay between the germline ends. Germline lookup yields CDR1 MGHRA and CDR2 YSYEKL. This CDR3 contains 15 residues. The CDR3 nucleotides read TGCGCCAGCAGCCAAGATCCAGGGGCTTGGGAGACCCAGTACTTC. Translated: CASSQDPGAWETQYF.

The chain couples TRBV9 to TRBJ1-1, with D maybe TRBD1 (6 bases). This CDR3 comprises 12 residues. The germline gives CDR1 SGDLS, CDR2 YYNGEE. Trimming shortened V by 2 bases and J by 12 bases, and 14 bases separated the two germline ends. The CDR3 nucleotides are TGTGCCAGCAGCGTGAGAGGGGGTGATCCTTTCTTT. Protein product: CASSVRGGDPFF. Looking up the rest from reference TRBV9 and TRBJ1-1 gives the full variable domain: DSGVTQTPKHLITATGQRVTLRCSPRSGDLSVYWYQQSLDQGLQFLIQYYNGEERAKGNILERFSAQQFPDLHSELNLSSLELGDSALYFCASSVRGGDPFFGQGTRLTVV.

This chain's CDR3 is CASSFLAAGQETQYF. In DNA, the CDR3 is TGTGCCAGCAGTTTTCTAGCGGCCGGCCAAGAGACCCAGTACTTC. The rearrangement joins TRBV27 to TRBJ2-5; TRBD2 agrees at 7 bases. The CDR3 runs 15 residues. Germline CDR1 reads MNHEY; CDR2 reads SMNVEV (reference sequence). The J segment lost 1 base and the V segment lost 3 bases, leaving 5 bases of the junction unmatched.

The genes are TRBV4-2 and TRBJ1-4; 10 bases are shared with TRBD1. Germline-derived CDR1 and CDR2 are LGHNA and YNFKEQ. Germline trimming cut 0 bases from V and 7 bases from J; bases unmatched to any gene: 2. This CDR3 contains 15 residues. The CDR3: CASSQERQGAEKLFF. The CDR3 coding sequence is TGTGCCAGCAGCCAAGAGAGACAGGGGGCTGAAAAACTGTTTTTT.

The rearrangement links TRBV9 to TRBJ1-5, with 8 bases fitting TRBD1. The CDR3 is 15 amino acids. Germline values: CDR1 SGDLS, CDR2 YYNGEE. V was pared by 4 bases and J by 4 bases, with 7 bases of the junction left unmatched. CDR3 in DNA: TGTGCCAGCAGCCCTACAGGGGGTTTGAATCAGCCCCAGCATTTT. Translating it yields CASSPTGGLNQPQHF.

This clone was seen ten or more times. The chain links TRBV6-4 to TRBJ1-2; D perhaps matches TRBD1 (6 bases). Trimming shortened V by 2 bases and J by 7 bases, and 11 bases separated the two germline ends. This CDR3 has 13 amino acids. From germline, CDR1 is MRHNA and CDR2 SNTAGT. In nucleotides, the CDR3 is TGTGCCAGCAGTGACCACGAGGACAGTGGCTACACCTTC. The encoded protein is CASSDHEDSGYTF.

V gene TRBV10-3 combines with J gene TRBJ2-2; the D is unclear. This CDR3 contains 13 residues. Trimming cost V 3 bases and J 6 bases, with 8 bases left between them. Germline V gene data show CDR1 as ENHRY and CDR2 as SYGVKD. DNA for the CDR3: TGTGCCATCAGTGACACCCTACCCGGGGAGCTGTTTTTT. It encodes CAISDTLPGELFF.

A remark on this clone: A read error may account for a junction end that differs from germline. The gene calls are TRBV27 and TRBJ1-1; TRBD1 matches 10 bases. The germline V gene encodes CDR1 MNHEY and CDR2 SMNVEV (reference sequence). The CDR3 spans 16 residues. The DNA of the CDR3 is TGTGCCAGCAGTCCGCGGACAGGGGGTGTGAAGACTGAAGCTTTCTTT. Its translation: CASSPRTGGVKTEAFF.

CDR3 bases: TGTGCCAGCAGTAACGGACAGGAGAACACTGAAGCTTTCTTT. It specifies CASSNGQENTEAFF. J is TRBJ1-1 and V is TRBV6-4, with TRBD1 matching 7 bases. The CDR3 spans 14 residues. V trimming: 5 bases; J trimming: 1 base; junction bases outside the gene matches: 4. In germline, CDR1 is MRHNA, CDR2 SNTAGT.

The rearrangement joins TRBV4-3 to TRBJ1-5, with D perhaps matching TRBD1 (6 bases). This CDR3 spans 17 amino acids. With 0 bases removed from V and 4 bases from J, the gap between germline ends came to 16 bases. The germline gives CDR1 LGHNA, CDR2 YSLEER. In nucleotides, the CDR3 is TGCGCCAGCAGCCAAGAAATCGGCCAGGGGATAAATCAGCCCCAGCATTTT. It yields the protein CASSQEIGQGINQPQHF.

This clone appeared a few times. This rearrangement joins TRBV6-1 to TRBJ2-3; TRBD1 agrees at 8 bases. Looked up from germline, CDR1 is MNHNS and CDR2 is SASEGT. J was trimmed by 4 bases and V by 2 bases; bases with no gene match: 8. This CDR3 is built from 16 residues. The CDR3 loop reads CASSESGGTGADTQYF. The CDR3 DNA sequence: TGTGCCAGCAGTGAAAGCGGCGGGACAGGCGCAGATACGCAGTATTTT.

This clone was seen at least ten times. The chain is built from TRBV10-3 and TRBJ1-2; 7 positions match TRBD1. CDR1 is ENHRY, CDR2 SYGVKD, per germline. There are 17 residues in the CDR3. After removal of 2 bases from V and 0 bases from J, the junction contained 9 bases not matched to a gene. For the CDR3, the DNA is TGTGCCATCAGTGAGGACAAGCAGGGACAGCCTAACTATGGCTACACCTTC. Translation gives CAISEDKQGQPNYGYTF.

The rearrangement joins TRBV7-9 to TRBJ1-5, with TRBD1 as a possible D gene (6 bases). Germline V gives CDR1 SEHNR, CDR2 FQNEAQ (reference sequence). This CDR3 is built from 17 residues. V was trimmed by 3 bases and J by 2 bases, leaving 17 bases between them. CDR3 sequence: CASSFFVANRGNQPQHF. The DNA for the CDR3 is TGTGCCAGCAGCTTTTTTGTAGCGAACAGGGGCAATCAGCCCCAGCATTTT.

V and J are TRBV7-9 and TRBJ2-5; tentative D call: TRBD2 (6 bases). This CDR3 has 17 residues. V was clipped by 1 base and J by 0 bases, with 15 bases between them. CDR1 is SEHNR and CDR2 is FQNEAQ in the germline V gene (reference sequence). CDR3 protein: CASSLGLAGLYQETQYF. The CDR3 DNA is TGTGCCAGCAGCTTAGGTCTGGCGGGGCTGTACCAAGAGACCCAGTACTTC.

By share of the sample, this clone is medium-sized. The chain employs TRBV15 and TRBJ2-7; 8 bases map to TRBD1. This CDR3 is 15 amino acids long. V dropped 0 bases and J dropped 2; count of bases not matched to a gene: 3. Germline CDR1 reads LNHNV; CDR2 reads YYDKDF (reference sequence). This CDR3 reads CATSRDSGGPYEQYF. Written as DNA, the CDR3 is TGTGCCACCAGCAGAGATTCAGGGGGCCCCTACGAGCAGTACTTC.

The V and J genes are TRBV14 and TRBJ2-7, with 10 bases aligning to TRBD2. V lost 1 base to trimming and J lost 1 base; unmatched junction nucleotides: 1. The CDR3 totals 15 residues. Germline V CDR1 and CDR2: SGHDN, FVKESK. The CDR3 region is CASSQGGLASYEQYF. CDR3 nucleotides: TGTGCCAGCAGCCAAGGGGGACTAGCGTCCTACGAGCAGTACTTC. Based on the CDR3 plus reference TRBV14 and TRBJ2-7, the full variable domain is EAGVTQFPSHSVIEKGQTVTLRCDPISGHDNLYWYRRVMGKEIKFLLHFVKESKQDESGMPNNRFLAERTGGTYSTLKVQPAELEDSGVYFCASSQGGLASYEQYFGPGTRLTVT.

This clone was seen a single time. The chain couples TRBV7-9 to TRBJ2-7; 14 nucleotides match TRBD2. Germline values: CDR1 SEHNR, CDR2 FQNEAQ (reference sequence). The length of the CDR3 is 15 residues. J lost 7 bases, V lost 4 bases, and 6 bases had no gene match. CDR3 sequence reads: CASSSGLAGVGEQYF. CDR3 DNA: TGTGCCAGCAGCTCGGGACTAGCGGGAGTGGGTGAGCAGTACTTC.

The chain carries TRBV9 and TRBJ2-7, with TRBD2 identical over 10 bases. Looked up from germline, CDR1 is SGDLS and CDR2 is YYNGEE. CDR3 length: 14 amino acids. V was pared by 3 bases and J by 2 bases, with 2 bases of the junction left unmatched. CDR3 bases: TGTGCCAGCAGCGCCCTAGCGGGAGCCTACGAGCAGTACTTC. Translated, it gives CASSALAGAYEQYF.